Below are 3 T cell receptor beta chains sequenced from a single sample in a study of cytomegalovirus exposure and HLA in healthy donors. PCR was performed using 60 Vbeta and 13 Jbeta primers. Using immunoSEQ multiplex PCR, the repertoire was profiled, and TCRdb retains in-frame clones only, with some absent. The sample includes around 200,000 clones, approximately 80% of them seen just once. The sequenced sample was PBMCs. The source is a woman aged 40 to 50 in good health and CMV-seronegative.

This chain links TRBV5-6 with TRBJ2-5, with TRBD1 as a possible D gene (5 bases). The CDR3 has 13 amino acids. Germline V lookup: CDR1 SGHDT, CDR2 YYEEEE. Trimming cost V 0 bases and J 2 bases, with 5 bases left between them. In nucleotides, the CDR3 is TGTGCCAGCAGCTTGGGACAGCAAGAGACCCAGTACTTC. Protein product: CASSLGQQETQYF. The complete variable domain, with remaining parts taken from reference TRBV5-6 and TRBJ2-5, reads DAGVTQSPTHLIKTRGQQVTLRCSPKSGHDTVSWYQQALGQGPQFIFQYYEEEERQRGNFPDRFSGHQFPNYSSELNVNALLLGDSALYLCASSLGQQETQYFGPGTRLLVL.

This chain links TRBV2 with TRBJ2-5; possible D gene TRBD1, 6 bases. Between the trimmed V and J ends, which lost 2 bases and 4 bases, there was a span of 11 bases. This CDR3 has 14 residues. Germline CDR1 reads SNHLY; CDR2 reads FYNNEI. CDR3 sequence: CASSESYRAETQYF. In DNA, the CDR3 is TGTGCCAGCAGTGAATCTTACAGGGCAGAGACCCAGTACTTC.

V and J are TRBV6-1 and TRBJ1-2; 8 positions agree with TRBD1. The CDR3 runs 14 residues. Germline V gives CDR1 MNHNS, CDR2 SASEGT. Trimming at V came to 2 bases and at J to 4 bases, leaving 3 bases not matched to a gene. CDR3 sequence reads: CASSETTGAYGYTF. The CDR3 DNA reads as TGTGCCAGCAGTGAAACGACAGGGGCCTATGGCTACACCTTC.